This TCR beta chain was retrieved from a study of T cells in Graves' hyperthyroidism and ophthalmopathy. Findings of the study overall: Appearing also in blood were most of the thyroid clonotypes expanded above 0.001.

The source material, RNA transcripts, was used to amplify TCR beta CDR3 regions. A first-round RT-PCR of the TCR CDR3 used the HTBI primer set. TCRdb itself ran the multiplex PCR reads through MiXCR, one entry per CDR3 protein. This table holds 600,000 to 800,000 distinct CDR3 sequences, over 35% found once. Stable disease denoted Graves' hyperthyroidism without ophthalmopathy progression within 18 months. This clonotype was counted between two and nine times. Antigen specificity is unknown. The TCR was taken from a woman aged 40 to 55 with Graves' hyperthyroidism. The sample was blood.

CDR3 amino acids: CASSSYSLTVRVGRQETQYF. The CDR3 DNA reads as TGTGCCAGCAGTAGTTACTCCCTCACCGTCAGAGTCGGGCGGCAAGAGACCCAGTACTTC. V gene TRBV6-4 combines with J gene TRBJ2-5; D uncertain. Germline loops: CDR1 MRHNA, CDR2 SNTAGT. Trimming cost V 5 bases and J 2 bases, with 30 bases left between them. This CDR3 spans 20 amino acids.